This TCR beta chain was obtained from a study of shared clonotypes between healthy human individuals. Overall study results and limits: The diversity represented, both genetic and in exposure history, was limited by few donors.

A remark on this clone: Antigen specificity is unknown.

Authors' analysis steps: Filtering of immunoSEQ junctional sequences could not match full-length read filtering. Clones were read by immunoSEQ multiplex PCR, and TCRdb kept only the in-frame ones, dropping some. D and trimming were read from the DNA, whereas the V and J calls and clone size are those reported in that table. The sample holds fewer than 1.8 million clones, 98% seen once. The specimen was naive CD4+ T cells sorted from blood. The subset: CD45RA+ positively selected. The receptor's source is a man aged 30 to 45 in good health.

In DNA form, the CDR3 reads TGTGCCAGCAGCCGACGGGACTATCAAGAGACCCAGTACTTC. It specifies CASSRRDYQETQYF. This sequence joins TRBV5-4 and TRBJ2-5, with TRBD2 identical over 7 bases. Losses at the gene ends were 4 bases for V and 2 bases for J; bases not matched to a gene: 5. Germline V gene sequence: CDR1 SGHNT, CDR2 YYREEE (reference sequence). The CDR3 loop spans 14 amino acids.